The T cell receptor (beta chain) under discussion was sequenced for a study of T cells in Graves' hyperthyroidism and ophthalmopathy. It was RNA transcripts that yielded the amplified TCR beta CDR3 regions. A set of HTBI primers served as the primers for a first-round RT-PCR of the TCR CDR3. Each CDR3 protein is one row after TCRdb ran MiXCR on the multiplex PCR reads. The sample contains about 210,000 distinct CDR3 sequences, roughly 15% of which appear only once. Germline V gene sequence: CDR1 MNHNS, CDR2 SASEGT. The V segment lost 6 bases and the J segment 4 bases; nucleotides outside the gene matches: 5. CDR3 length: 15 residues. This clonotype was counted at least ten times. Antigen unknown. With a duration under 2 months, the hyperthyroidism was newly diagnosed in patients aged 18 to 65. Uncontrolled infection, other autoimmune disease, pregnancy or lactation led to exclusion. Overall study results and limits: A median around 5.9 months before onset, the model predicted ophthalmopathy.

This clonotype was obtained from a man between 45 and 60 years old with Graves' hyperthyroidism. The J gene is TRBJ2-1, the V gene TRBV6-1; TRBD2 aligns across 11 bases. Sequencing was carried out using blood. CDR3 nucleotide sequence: TGTGCCAGCAGACTAGCGGGAGTATCTTACAATGAGCAGTTCTTC. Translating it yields CASRLAGVSYNEQFF.